This entry concerns a single TCR beta chain. The data derive from a study of blood T cell repertoires in COVID-19. Study details: The cDNA or gDNA used as material had been derived from T cells, B-cell-depleted T cells, or PBMCs.

The repertoire was sequenced with immunoSEQ multiplex PCR; TCRdb's copy has only in-frame clones and lacks some. The sample gives tens of thousands of clones, about 85% of which show up once; 22% is in the top ten. Trimming pared 6 bases from V and 5 bases from J, leaving 13 bases between. The CDR3 contains 13 residues. V gene TRBV12-3 or TRBV12-4 combines with J gene TRBJ2-5; D perhaps matches TRBD1 (5 bases). This receptor was taken from a woman over 75 with COVID-19, enrolled during active disease. Sequencing was carried out using peripheral blood. The CDR3 loop is CASSPSRVETQYF. CDR3 nucleotide sequence: TGTGCCAGCAGCCCCAGCAGGGTTGAGACCCAGTACTTC.